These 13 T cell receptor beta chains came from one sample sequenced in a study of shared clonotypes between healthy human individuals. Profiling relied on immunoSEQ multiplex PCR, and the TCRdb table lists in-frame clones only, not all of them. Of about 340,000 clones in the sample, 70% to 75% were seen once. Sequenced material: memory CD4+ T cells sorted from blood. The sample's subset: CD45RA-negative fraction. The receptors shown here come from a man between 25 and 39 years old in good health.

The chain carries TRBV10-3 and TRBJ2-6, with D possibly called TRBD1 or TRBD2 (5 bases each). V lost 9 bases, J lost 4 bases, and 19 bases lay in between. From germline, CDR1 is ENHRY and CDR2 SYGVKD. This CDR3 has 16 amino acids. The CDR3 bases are TGTGCCATTCCGGGACCCGTAGCTAGGGGGGCCAACGTCCTGACTTTC. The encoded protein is CAIPGPVARGANVLTF.

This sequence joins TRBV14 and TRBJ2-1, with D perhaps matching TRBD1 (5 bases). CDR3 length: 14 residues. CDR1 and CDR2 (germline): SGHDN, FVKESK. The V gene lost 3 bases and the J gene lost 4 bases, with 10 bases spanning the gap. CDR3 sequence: CASSHQGSYNEQFF. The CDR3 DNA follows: TGTGCCAGCAGCCACCAGGGATCATACAATGAGCAGTTCTTC.

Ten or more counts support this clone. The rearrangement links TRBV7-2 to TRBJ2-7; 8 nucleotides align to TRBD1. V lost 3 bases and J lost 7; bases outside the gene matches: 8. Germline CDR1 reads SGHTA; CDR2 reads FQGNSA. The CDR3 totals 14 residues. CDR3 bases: TGTGCCAGCAGCTTCACAGGGGGGATGAGGGAGCAGTACTTC. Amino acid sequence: CASSFTGGMREQYF.

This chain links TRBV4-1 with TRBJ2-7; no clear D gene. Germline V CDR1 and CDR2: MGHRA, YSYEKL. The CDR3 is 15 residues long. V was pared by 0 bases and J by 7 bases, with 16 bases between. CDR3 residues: CASSQDKLGFGEQYF. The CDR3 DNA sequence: TGCGCCAGCAGCCAAGATAAACTGGGGTTTGGAGAGCAGTACTTC.

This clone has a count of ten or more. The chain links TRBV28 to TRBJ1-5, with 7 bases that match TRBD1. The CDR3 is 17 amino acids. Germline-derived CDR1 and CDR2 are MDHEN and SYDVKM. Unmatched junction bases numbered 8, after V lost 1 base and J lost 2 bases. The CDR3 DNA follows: TGTGCCAGCAGTTTATACATGTGGCAGGGGGGCAATCAGCCCCAGCATTTT. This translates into CASSLYMWQGGNQPQHF.

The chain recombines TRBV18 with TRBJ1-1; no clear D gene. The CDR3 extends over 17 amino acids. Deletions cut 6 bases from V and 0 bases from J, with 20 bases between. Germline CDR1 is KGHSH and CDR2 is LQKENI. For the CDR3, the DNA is TGTGCCAGCTCTCGGGAGGGTAATCCTGTTATGAACACTGAAGCTTTCTTT. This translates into CASSREGNPVMNTEAFF.

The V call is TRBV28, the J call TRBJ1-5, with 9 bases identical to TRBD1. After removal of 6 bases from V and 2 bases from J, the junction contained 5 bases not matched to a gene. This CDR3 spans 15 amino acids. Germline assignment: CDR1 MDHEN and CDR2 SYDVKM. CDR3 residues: CASRPQGARNQPQHF. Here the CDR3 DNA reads TGTGCCAGCAGGCCACAGGGGGCGCGCAATCAGCCCCAGCATTTT. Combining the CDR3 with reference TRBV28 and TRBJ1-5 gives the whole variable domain DVKVTQSSRYLVKRTGEKVFLECVQDMDHENMFWYRQDPGLGLRLIYFSYDVKMKEKGDIPEGYSVSREKKERFSLILESASTNQTSMYLCASRPQGARNQPQHFGDGTRLSIL.

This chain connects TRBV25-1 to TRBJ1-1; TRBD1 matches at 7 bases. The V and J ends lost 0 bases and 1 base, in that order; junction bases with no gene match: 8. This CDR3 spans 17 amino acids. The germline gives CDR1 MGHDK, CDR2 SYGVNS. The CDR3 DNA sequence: TGTGCCAGCAGTGAATATAAGACAGACAGGGAGAACACTGAAGCTTTCTTT. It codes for CASSEYKTDRENTEAFF.

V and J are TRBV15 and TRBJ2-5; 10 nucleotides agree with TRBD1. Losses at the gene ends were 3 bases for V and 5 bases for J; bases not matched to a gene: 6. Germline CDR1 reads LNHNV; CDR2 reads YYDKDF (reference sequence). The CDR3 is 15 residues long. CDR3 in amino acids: CATSRDRGFVETQYF. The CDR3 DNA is TGTGCCACCAGCAGGGACAGGGGGTTTGTTGAGACCCAGTACTTC.

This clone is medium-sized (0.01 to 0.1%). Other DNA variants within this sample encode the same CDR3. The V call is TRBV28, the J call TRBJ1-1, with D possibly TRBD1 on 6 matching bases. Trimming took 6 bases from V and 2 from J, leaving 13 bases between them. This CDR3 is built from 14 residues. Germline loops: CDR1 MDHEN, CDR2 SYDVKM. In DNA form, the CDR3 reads TGTGCCAGCAGCCCGGGGGCCTTAAACACTGAAGCTTTCTTT. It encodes CASSPGALNTEAFF.

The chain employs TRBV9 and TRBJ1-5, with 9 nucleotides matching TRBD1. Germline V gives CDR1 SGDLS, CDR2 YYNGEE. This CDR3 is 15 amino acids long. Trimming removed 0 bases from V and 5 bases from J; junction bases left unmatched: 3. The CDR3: CASSVAGQGDQPQHF. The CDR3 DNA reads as TGTGCCAGCAGCGTAGCGGGACAGGGCGATCAGCCCCAGCATTTT.

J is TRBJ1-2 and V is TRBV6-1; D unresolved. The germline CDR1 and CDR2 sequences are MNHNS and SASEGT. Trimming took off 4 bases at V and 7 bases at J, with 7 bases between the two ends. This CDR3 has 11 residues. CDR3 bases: TGTGCCAGCAGTGCCCAGGTTGGCTACACCTTC. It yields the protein CASSAQVGYTF.

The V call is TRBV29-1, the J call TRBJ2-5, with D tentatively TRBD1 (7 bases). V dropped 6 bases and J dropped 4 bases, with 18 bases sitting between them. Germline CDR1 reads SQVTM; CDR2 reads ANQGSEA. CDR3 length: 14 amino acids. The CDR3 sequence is CSVERGAGGETQYF. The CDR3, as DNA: TGCAGCGTCGAAAGGGGGGCAGGGGGAGAGACCCAGTACTTC.